The rows below give T cell receptor beta chains drawn from one sample of a study of blood T cell repertoires in COVID-19. Here immunoSEQ multiplex PCR was the method, and the copy in TCRdb shows in-frame clones only, minus some. The profile shows about 52,000 clones, around 85% of them singletons. Material for sequencing was peripheral blood. These receptors were collected from a woman of 80 years or more with COVID-19, enrolled during active disease. The CDR3 runs from the conserved cysteine through the conserved F or W. D genes are given only for firm matches. Rows may omit the clone size; those that give it use once, few, many or a size class.

j_gene: TRBJ2-1; d_gene: TRBD1; v_gene: TRBV7-9; abundance: .; CDR3nt: TGTGCCAGCAGCCGACAGGGTGGTGAGCAGTTCTTC; CDR3aa: CASSRQGGEQFF
j_gene: TRBJ1-1; d_gene: TRBD1; v_gene: TRBV28; abundance: .; CDR3nt: TGTGCCAGCATTCACAGGAGGGACAGGGGGCTCACTGAAGCTTTCTTT; CDR3aa: CASIHRRDRGLTEAFF
j_gene: TRBJ1-1; d_gene: .; v_gene: TRBV7-2; abundance: .; CDR3nt: TGTGCCAGCAGCTTCAGAAGGGGTCATAACACTGAAGCTTTCTTT; CDR3aa: CASSFRRGHNTEAFF
j_gene: TRBJ1-1; d_gene: TRBD1; v_gene: TRBV6-6; abundance: .; CDR3nt: TGTGCCAGCAGTTGGGGACAGGGGCGACCGAACACTGAAGCTTTCTTT; CDR3aa: CASSWGQGRPNTEAFF
j_gene: TRBJ1-2; d_gene: .; v_gene: TRBV28; abundance: .; CDR3nt: TGTGCCAGCAGTAATGGACAGAACTATGGCTACACCTTC; CDR3aa: CASSNGQNYGYTF
j_gene: TRBJ1-2; d_gene: .; v_gene: TRBV2; abundance: .; CDR3nt: TGTGCCAGCAGCGACTTTAACTATGGCTACACCTTC; CDR3aa: CASSDFNYGYTF
j_gene: TRBJ2-2; d_gene: .; v_gene: TRBV7-7; abundance: .; CDR3nt: TGTGCTAGCAGCTTAGCTTCCAGGGGCACCGGGGAGCTGTTTTTT; CDR3aa: CASSLASRGTGELFF
j_gene: TRBJ1-6; d_gene: .; v_gene: TRBV6-1; abundance: .; CDR3nt: TGTGCCAGCAGTGACATTGGGCAGGTCGGTAATTCACCCCTCCACTTT; CDR3aa: CASSDIGQVGNSPLHF
j_gene: TRBJ2-1; d_gene: .; v_gene: TRBV6-4; abundance: .; CDR3nt: TGTGCCACCCAGGGGGAGGCCCAAAAAAGAGGAGGTCGCTACAATGAGCAGTTCTTC; CDR3aa: CATQGEAQKRGGRYNEQFF
j_gene: TRBJ1-2; d_gene: .; v_gene: TRBV29-1; abundance: .; CDR3nt: TGCGGAGGGTGGGGGGTTAACTATGGCTACACCTTC; CDR3aa: CGGWGVNYGYTF
j_gene: TRBJ2-1; d_gene: .; v_gene: TRBV20-1; abundance: .; CDR3nt: TGCAGTGCTAGTCTGGTTAGTCTGAATGAGCAGTTCTTC; CDR3aa: CSASLVSLNEQFF
j_gene: TRBJ2-7; d_gene: TRBD2; v_gene: TRBV2; abundance: .; CDR3nt: TGTGCCAGCAGTCTTAGCGGGAGGGCCTTCCACGAGCAGTACTTC; CDR3aa: CASSLSGRAFHEQYF
j_gene: TRBJ2-1; d_gene: TRBD2; v_gene: TRBV6-5; abundance: .; CDR3nt: TGTGCCAGCAGGCTAGCGGGAGGGCCGGGTAATGAGCAGTTCTTC; CDR3aa: CASRLAGGPGNEQFF
j_gene: TRBJ2-1; d_gene: .; v_gene: TRBV15; abundance: .; CDR3nt: TGTGCCACCAGCAGACCGACTAGAAATGAGCAGTTCTTC; CDR3aa: CATSRPTRNEQFF
j_gene: TRBJ2-1; d_gene: TRBD2; v_gene: TRBV6-5; abundance: .; CDR3nt: TGTGCCAGCAGTTACCTAGCGGGGGCGCAGAATGAGCAGTTCTTC; CDR3aa: CASSYLAGAQNEQFF
j_gene: TRBJ1-5; d_gene: .; v_gene: TRBV21-1; abundance: .; CDR3nt: TGTGCCAGCAGCAAGCCGCCGCGGGTCGCCAATCAGCCCCAGCATTTT; CDR3aa: CASSKPPRVANQPQHF
j_gene: TRBJ2-7; d_gene: .; v_gene: TRBV5-6; abundance: .; CDR3nt: TGTGCCAGCAGCCCCTACCTGCTCGAGCAGTACTTC; CDR3aa: CASSPYLLEQYF
j_gene: TRBJ1-2; d_gene: .; v_gene: TRBV9; abundance: .; CDR3nt: TGTGCCAGCAGCGTGGAAGGGGTGAGATATGGCTACACCTTC; CDR3aa: CASSVEGVRYGYTF
j_gene: TRBJ2-1; d_gene: TRBD2; v_gene: TRBV7-9; abundance: few; CDR3nt: TGTGCCAGCAGCTCCAGGACTAGCGTTGGCTACAATGAGCAGTTCTTC; CDR3aa: CASSSRTSVGYNEQFF
j_gene: TRBJ1-2; d_gene: TRBD1; v_gene: TRBV30; abundance: .; CDR3nt: TGTGCCTGGAGCCAAGACAGGGGTTATGGCTACACCTTC; CDR3aa: CAWSQDRGYGYTF
j_gene: TRBJ1-4; d_gene: TRBD1; v_gene: TRBV6-2/TRBV6-3; abundance: .; CDR3nt: TGTGCCAGCAGTTCCCCCGGGACAGGAGGCATCACTAATGAAAAACTGTTTTTT; CDR3aa: CASSSPGTGGITNEKLFF
j_gene: TRBJ2-3; d_gene: TRBD1; v_gene: TRBV14; abundance: .; CDR3nt: TGTGCCAGCACCTGGAGGAGACAGGGCGGTACGCAGTATTTT; CDR3aa: CASTWRRQGGTQYF
j_gene: TRBJ2-4; d_gene: TRBD1; v_gene: TRBV24-1; abundance: once; CDR3nt: TGTGCCACGGGCCCAGGGGGAAACATTCAGTACTTC; CDR3aa: CATGPGGNIQYF
j_gene: TRBJ1-1; d_gene: .; v_gene: TRBV4-1; abundance: .; CDR3nt: TGCGCCAGCAGCCAAGATAATCGGGGAAATTTTGAAGCTTTCTTT; CDR3aa: CASSQDNRGNFEAFF
j_gene: TRBJ2-7; d_gene: .; v_gene: TRBV2; abundance: .; CDR3nt: TGTGCCAGCAGTGAACGTCAGTCCTACGAGCAGTACTTC; CDR3aa: CASSERQSYEQYF
j_gene: TRBJ2-7; d_gene: .; v_gene: TRBV7-6; abundance: .; CDR3nt: TGTGCCAGCAGCTTAGAGCTATCCTACGAGCAGTACTTC; CDR3aa: CASSLELSYEQYF
j_gene: TRBJ2-5; d_gene: TRBD1; v_gene: TRBV7-9; abundance: .; CDR3nt: TGTGCCAGCAGCTTTTGGTCGGGGACAGGGCTGGAGACCCAGTACTTC; CDR3aa: CASSFWSGTGLETQYF
j_gene: TRBJ1-5; d_gene: TRBD1; v_gene: TRBV11-2; abundance: .; CDR3nt: TGTGCCAGCAGCTGGACAGGAAATCAGCCCCAGCATTTT; CDR3aa: CASSWTGNQPQHF
j_gene: TRBJ2-5; d_gene: TRBD2; v_gene: TRBV7-9; abundance: few; CDR3nt: TGTGCCAGCAGCCCACAAACTAGCGGGAGATGGGAGACCCAGTACTTC; CDR3aa: CASSPQTSGRWETQYF
j_gene: TRBJ2-1; d_gene: TRBD2; v_gene: TRBV9; abundance: .; CDR3nt: TGTGCCAGCAGCAAACTAGCGGGAGGGCGAAATGAGCAGTTCTTC; CDR3aa: CASSKLAGGRNEQFF
j_gene: TRBJ1-2; d_gene: .; v_gene: TRBV30; abundance: .; CDR3nt: TGTGCCTGGAGTGGACAGGCTTACGTGTTATTGGGTGGCTACACCTTC; CDR3aa: CAWSGQAYVLLGGYTF
j_gene: TRBJ2-1; d_gene: TRBD2; v_gene: TRBV6-2/TRBV6-3; abundance: .; CDR3nt: TGTGCCAGCAGTTACACAGCTAGCGGGATTATAAATGAGCAGTTCTTC; CDR3aa: CASSYTASGIINEQFF
j_gene: TRBJ2-2; d_gene: TRBD1; v_gene: TRBV5-4; abundance: few; CDR3nt: TGTGCCAGCAGCTCTCCGAGGGACAGGGCCGTCACCGGGGAGCTGTTTTTT; CDR3aa: CASSSPRDRAVTGELFF
j_gene: TRBJ1-3; d_gene: .; v_gene: TRBV3-1/TRBV3-2; abundance: .; CDR3nt: TGTGCCAGCAGCCAAGATGAGGGATTGGGAAACACCATATATTTT; CDR3aa: CASSQDEGLGNTIYF
j_gene: TRBJ2-2; d_gene: TRBD2; v_gene: TRBV7-8; abundance: .; CDR3nt: TGTGCCAGCAGCTTAGTGGGCGGGAGGGCCCTCGGGGAGCTGTTTTTT; CDR3aa: CASSLVGGRALGELFF
j_gene: TRBJ2-1; d_gene: TRBD1; v_gene: TRBV29-1; abundance: .; CDR3nt: TGCAGCGTTGAAAGGACAGGGGCTATCGATGAGCAGTTCTTC; CDR3aa: CSVERTGAIDEQFF
j_gene: TRBJ2-3; d_gene: .; v_gene: TRBV2; abundance: .; CDR3nt: TGTGCCAGCAGTGACAGGGCTAGCACAGATACGCAGTATTTT; CDR3aa: CASSDRASTDTQYF
j_gene: TRBJ2-1; d_gene: .; v_gene: TRBV3-1/TRBV3-2; abundance: .; CDR3nt: TGTGCCAGCAGCCAAGCTAGGCAAACCTACAATGAGCAGTTCTTC; CDR3aa: CASSQARQTYNEQFF
j_gene: TRBJ2-7; d_gene: .; v_gene: TRBV6-5; abundance: .; CDR3nt: TGTGCCAGCAAATCTGGGAGCGTCGGCTACGAGCAGTACTTC; CDR3aa: CASKSGSVGYEQYF
j_gene: TRBJ1-3; d_gene: .; v_gene: TRBV6-5; abundance: .; CDR3nt: TGTGCCAGCAAACAGGACCGGTTCTCTGGAAACACCATATATTTT; CDR3aa: CASKQDRFSGNTIYF
j_gene: TRBJ1-2; d_gene: .; v_gene: TRBV6-2/TRBV6-3; abundance: .; CDR3nt: TGTGCCAGCAGTAGCTGGACGGACTATTATGGCTACACCTTC; CDR3aa: CASSSWTDYYGYTF
j_gene: TRBJ2-5; d_gene: TRBD2; v_gene: TRBV30; abundance: .; CDR3nt: TGTGCCTGGAGAAAACTAGCGGAAGAGACCCAGTACTTC; CDR3aa: CAWRKLAEETQYF
j_gene: TRBJ1-2; d_gene: .; v_gene: TRBV18; abundance: once; CDR3nt: TGTGCCAGCTCACAAGACAGAATCTATGGCTACACCTTC; CDR3aa: CASSQDRIYGYTF
j_gene: TRBJ2-7; d_gene: TRBD2; v_gene: TRBV10-3; abundance: .; CDR3nt: TGTGCCATCAGTGAGTCTGGCGGACTAGCGGGGGAGTACGAGCAGTACTTC; CDR3aa: CAISESGGLAGEYEQYF
j_gene: TRBJ1-4; d_gene: TRBD1; v_gene: TRBV3-1/TRBV3-2; abundance: .; CDR3nt: TGTGCCAGCAGCCAGAGACAGGGGGTAAATGAAAAACTGTTTTTT; CDR3aa: CASSQRQGVNEKLFF
j_gene: TRBJ1-4; d_gene: TRBD1; v_gene: TRBV7-2; abundance: .; CDR3nt: TGTGCCAGCAGCTTAGGGGGGACAGGAAAACTGTTTTTT; CDR3aa: CASSLGGTGKLFF
j_gene: TRBJ1-2; d_gene: .; v_gene: TRBV5-8; abundance: .; CDR3nt: TGTGCCAGCAGCTTGTATAAGGGGTTCGTCTATGGCTACACCTTC; CDR3aa: CASSLYKGFVYGYTF
j_gene: TRBJ2-1; d_gene: TRBD1; v_gene: TRBV5-4; abundance: .; CDR3nt: TGTGCCAGCAGCAAAACAGGGGCCATCAATGAGCAGTTCTTC; CDR3aa: CASSKTGAINEQFF
j_gene: TRBJ1-5; d_gene: .; v_gene: TRBV5-1; abundance: .; CDR3nt: TGCGCCAGCAGCTCCTTAGGACAACAGCCCCAGCATTTT; CDR3aa: CASSSLGQQPQHF
j_gene: TRBJ2-6; d_gene: TRBD1; v_gene: TRBV18; abundance: .; CDR3nt: TGTGCCAGCTCACCGCCCGCGGGACAGGGCTTCTCTGGGGCCAACGTCCTGACTTTC; CDR3aa: CASSPPAGQGFSGANVLTF
j_gene: TRBJ2-2; d_gene: .; v_gene: TRBV7-6; abundance: few; CDR3nt: TGTGCCAGCAGCCCCGACGGGATGGGCGGGGAGCTGTTTTTT; CDR3aa: CASSPDGMGGELFF
j_gene: TRBJ1-4; d_gene: .; v_gene: TRBV18; abundance: .; CDR3nt: TGTGCCAGCTCGCTACCTCAGGGTCGTGCTAATGAAAAACTGTTTTTT; CDR3aa: CASSLPQGRANEKLFF